This TCR beta chain was obtained from a study of blood T cell repertoires in COVID-19. Sequenced by immunoSEQ multiplex PCR; TCRdb stores in-frame clones only, minus some. This repertoire shows tens of thousands of clones, around four fifths found once; its top ten account for 7.4%. Sequenced: peripheral blood. The TCR originated in a man in his sixties with active COVID-19.

CDR3 bases: TGTGCCAGCAGCCAAGCAGGGAATTCACCCCTCCACTTT. Translating gives CASSQAGNSPLHF. V gene TRBV14 combines with J gene TRBJ1-6; maybe TRBD1 (5 bases). The CDR3 covers 13 residues. Germline V gives CDR1 SGHDN, CDR2 FVKESK. The V gene lost 1 base and the J gene lost 7 bases, with 5 bases spanning the gap.